What follows are 32 T cell receptor beta chains derived from one specimen sequenced in a study of PD-1 blockade in classical Hodgkin lymphoma. Profiled with immunoSEQ multiplex PCR; TCRdb holds only in-frame clones, not every one. The table has roughly 100,000 clones, approximately 89% seen once. Time point noted: cycle 4 day 1 (C4D1), after six to seven weeks of nivolumab. Brentuximab vedotin exposure varied among the patients, all of whom had relapsed after autologous stem cell transplantation. The input for sequencing was peripheral blood mononuclear cells (PBMCs), taken before the fourth cycle of nivolumab. The receptors come from a human donor with classical Hodgkin lymphoma.

V is TRBV6-5 and J is TRBJ1-1; the D gene is possibly TRBD1 (6 bases). Per the germline V gene, CDR1 is MNHEY and CDR2 is SVGAGI. The V end lost 4 bases, the J end lost 4 bases, and 13 bases lay between the germline ends. The CDR3 is made up of 14 amino acids. The CDR3 loop is CASSLAGAGTEAFF. The CDR3 nucleotides read TGTGCCAGCAGTTTAGCGGGGGCGGGCACTGAAGCTTTCTTT.

V gene TRBV5-1 combines with J gene TRBJ1-2, with 7 positions matching TRBD1. V lost 0 bases and J lost 5; bases outside the gene matches: 4. Germline V gene sequence: CDR1 SGHRS, CDR2 YFSETQ. The CDR3 extends over 14 amino acids. CDR3 protein: CASSLEGDRYGYTF. The DNA of the CDR3 is TGCGCCAGCAGCTTGGAGGGGGACAGATATGGCTACACCTTC.

This clone was counted a single time. The chain links TRBV5-1 to TRBJ2-1, with 7 bases lining up with TRBD2. J lost 4 bases, V lost 0 bases, and 13 bases had no gene match. The CDR3 is 18 residues long. Germline assignment: CDR1 SGHRS and CDR2 YFSETQ. Here the CDR3 reads CASSLGLFLAERYNEQFF. CDR3 DNA: TGCGCCAGCAGCTTGGGCCTCTTTCTAGCGGAAAGATACAATGAGCAGTTCTTC.

The rearrangement joins TRBV4-3 to TRBJ1-2; D unclear. Germline V gene lookup returns CDR1 LGHNA and CDR2 YSLEER. This CDR3 region has 15 residues. The V end was cut by 4 bases, the J end by 1 base, with 13 bases between. CDR3: CASSPGKVSNYGYTF. As DNA, the CDR3 is TGCGCCAGCAGCCCCGGTAAAGTCAGTAACTATGGCTACACCTTC.

This clone was detected only once. The chain uses TRBV30 and TRBJ2-7, with TRBD2 matching 7 bases. The CDR3 contains 13 residues. Germline CDR1 is GTSNPN and CDR2 is SVGIG (reference sequence). V shed 5 bases and J 10 bases; nucleotides not matched to a gene: 14. CDR3 nucleotide sequence: TGTGCCTGGGGGAGGCCACCGGGGGGAGGTCAGTACTTC. It codes for CAWGRPPGGGQYF.

The chain combines TRBV11-2 with TRBJ2-7; D uncertain. This CDR3 is built from 13 residues. The V and J ends lost 7 bases and 2 bases respectively, with 12 bases between them. Per the germline V gene, CDR1 is SGHAT and CDR2 is FQNNGV. The CDR3 DNA sequence: TGTGCCAGCAAGGCCAGGTGGACCTACGAGCAGTACTTC. Translating gives CASKARWTYEQYF.

The rearrangement links TRBV6-1 to TRBJ1-1, with TRBD1 identical over 7 bases. This CDR3 is 15 amino acids long. Germline values: CDR1 MNHNS, CDR2 SASEGT. V was pared by 10 bases and J by 1 base, with 12 bases of the junction left unmatched. The CDR3, as DNA: TGTGCCAACAGGGGTCCCCCAATCCGGAACACTGAAGCTTTCTTT. This translates into CANRGPPIRNTEAFF.

The rearrangement uses TRBV27 and TRBJ1-3, with D maybe TRBD1 (6 bases). The CDR3 runs to 14 residues. Germline CDR1 is MNHEY and CDR2 is SMNVEV (reference sequence). Trimming cost V 6 bases and J 5 bases, with 14 bases left between them. In DNA form, the CDR3 reads TGTGCCAGCAGCGCAGGGGTGATTAGAAACACCATATATTTT. Amino acid sequence: CASSAGVIRNTIYF.

The chain carries TRBV27 and TRBJ1-2; D remains ambiguous. Looked up from germline, CDR1 is MNHEY and CDR2 is SMNVEV (reference sequence). Between the trimmed V and J ends, which lost 0 bases and 5 bases, there was a span of 7 bases. This CDR3 is built from 13 residues. This CDR3 reads CASSLSAVYGYTF. The CDR3 nucleotides are TGTGCCAGCAGTTTATCAGCGGTTTATGGCTACACCTTC.

V and J are TRBV30 and TRBJ1-1, with D possibly being TRBD1 (6 bases). Germline V CDR1 and CDR2: GTSNPN, SVGIG (reference sequence). V lost 8 bases and J 6 bases, leaving 19 bases between the germline ends. The CDR3 is 13 amino acids. The CDR3 protein is CASGGGRVAEAFF. The CDR3 DNA follows: TGTGCCAGCGGGGGCGGACGTGTTGCTGAAGCTTTCTTT.

This clone was seen a single time. V gene TRBV7-2 combines with J gene TRBJ1-3; D gene uncertain. V was trimmed by 5 bases and J by 4 bases, leaving 15 bases between them. The CDR3 has 15 amino acids. Germline values: CDR1 SGHTA, CDR2 FQGNSA. CDR3 sequence: CASSQRSTAGNTIYF. In nucleotides, the CDR3 is TGTGCCAGCAGCCAAAGGTCGACTGCCGGAAACACCATATATTTT.

The gene calls are TRBV6-6 and TRBJ2-7; no clear D gene. This CDR3 is 12 amino acids long. Trimming stripped 4 bases from V and 0 bases from J, with 4 bases between. Per the germline V gene, CDR1 is MNHNY and CDR2 is SVGAGI (reference sequence). The CDR3 is CASSFSSYEQYF. In DNA form, the CDR3 reads TGTGCCAGCAGTTTCAGCTCCTACGAGCAGTACTTC.

A single count supports this clone. The chain is built from TRBV19 and TRBJ1-5; unclear D gene. CDR1 and CDR2 from the germline V gene are LNHDA and SQIVND (reference sequence). V lost 1 base and J 6 bases, leaving 10 bases between the germline ends. This CDR3 is built from 14 residues. The CDR3 here is CASSIASGVQPQHF. In DNA form, the CDR3 reads TGTGCCAGTAGTATAGCCTCGGGAGTTCAGCCCCAGCATTTT.

This clone showed up just once. The DNA of the CDR3 is TGTGCCAGCTCAGATTCGACAGGGGGCAAGACCCTCCACTTT. It translates to CASSDSTGGKTLHF. The J gene is TRBJ1-6, the V gene TRBV18, with TRBD1 matching over 10 bases. The CDR3 sequence is 14 residues long. Trimming took 5 bases from V and 14 from J; bases not matched to a gene: 9. Germline loops: CDR1 KGHSH, CDR2 LQKENI. The whole variable domain, remainder taken from reference TRBV18 and TRBJ1-6, is NAGVMQNPRHLVRRRGQEARLRCSPMKGHSHVYWYRQLPEEGLKFMVYLQKENIIDESGMPKERFSAEFPKEGPSILRIQQVVRGDSAAYFCASSDSTGGKTLHFGNGTRLTVT.

The V gene is TRBV5-6, the J gene TRBJ2-7; 14 bases are a match to TRBD2. CDR1 SGHDT and CDR2 YYEEEE come from the germline V gene. The CDR3 has 18 amino acids. The trim removed 1 base at V and 7 bases at J, leaving 13 bases unmatched. The CDR3 loop is CASSLSGTSGRKWKEQYF. The CDR3 coding sequence is TGTGCCAGCAGCTTGTCCGGGACTAGCGGGAGAAAGTGGAAGGAGCAGTACTTC.

The chain employs TRBV15 and TRBJ2-2, with 7 bases fitting TRBD1. The CDR3 is made up of 15 amino acids. CDR1 and CDR2 from the germline V gene are LNHNV and YYDKDF (reference sequence). With 2 bases clipped from V and 1 base from J, the junction kept 1 base outside the gene matches. CDR3 nucleotide sequence: TGTGCCACCAGCAGACAGGGGGAGAACACCGGGGAGCTGTTTTTT. Amino acid sequence: CATSRQGENTGELFF.

The gene calls are TRBV6-5 and TRBJ1-1; D possibly corresponds to TRBD1 (6 bases). Trimming shortened V by 6 bases and J by 5 bases, and 13 bases separated the two germline ends. The germline V gene encodes CDR1 MNHEY and CDR2 SVGAGI. This CDR3 spans 13 amino acids. The CDR3 spells CASSREQGTEAFF. The CDR3 nucleotides are TGTGCCAGCAGCCGAGAACAGGGAACTGAAGCTTTCTTT.

This chain links TRBV9 with TRBJ2-3; D might be TRBD1 (5 bases). Germline CDR1 SGDLS, CDR2 YYNGEE. The CDR3 is made up of 15 amino acids. The V and J ends lost 0 bases and 0 bases respectively, with 8 bases between them. CDR3 in DNA: TGTGCCAGCAGCGTAGTCCAGGGAAGCACAGATACGCAGTATTTT. Amino acids: CASSVVQGSTDTQYF.

This clone was observed once. This sequence joins TRBV5-5 and TRBJ2-1, with 7 bases identical to TRBD2. The CDR3 runs 17 residues. Unmatched junction bases numbered 14, after V lost 4 bases and J lost 4 bases. In germline, CDR1 is SGHKS, CDR2 YYEKEE (reference sequence). The CDR3 loop reads CASSQMLASGSYNEQFF. DNA of the CDR3: TGTGCCAGCAGCCAAATGCTGGCTAGCGGTTCTTACAATGAGCAGTTCTTC.

The gene calls are TRBV6-1 and TRBJ1-2; no reliable D call. V lost 1 base, J lost 4 bases, and 7 bases lay in between. Germline CDR1 and CDR2: MNHNS and SASEGT. The CDR3 has 13 amino acids. CDR3 DNA sequence: TGTGCCAGCAGTGAAGACATACCCTATGGCTACACCTTC. As protein: CASSEDIPYGYTF.

The CDR3: CASSLIQGGNEQYF. CDR3 DNA sequence: TGCGCCAGCAGCTTGATACAGGGAGGTAACGAGCAGTACTTC. The chain employs TRBV5-1 and TRBJ2-7; D is perhaps TRBD1 or TRBD2 (6 bases each). The CDR3 contains 14 residues. Per the germline V gene, CDR1 is SGHRS and CDR2 is YFSETQ. Trimming stripped 1 base from V and 5 bases from J, with 13 bases between.

This clone is large (0.1 to 1%). V usage is TRBV28 and J usage is TRBJ1-2; 12 nucleotides line up with TRBD1. V trimming: 4 bases; J trimming: 5 bases; junction bases outside the gene matches: 14. Germline V gives CDR1 MDHEN, CDR2 SYDVKM. This CDR3 has 18 amino acids. The CDR3 DNA reads as TGTGCCAGCAGTTACGGGACAGGGGGCATGTCGAGTATTTATGGCTACACCTTC. Amino acids: CASSYGTGGMSSIYGYTF.

V is TRBV6-6 and J is TRBJ2-7, with 7 bases that match TRBD2. The V segment lost 5 bases and the J segment 2 bases; nucleotides outside the gene matches: 9. The CDR3 has 15 amino acids. Per the germline V gene, CDR1 is MNHNY and CDR2 is SVGAGI (reference sequence). CDR3 residues: CASSHPPSGPYEQYF. CDR3 DNA: TGTGCCAGCAGTCATCCCCCTAGCGGCCCCTACGAGCAGTACTTC.

In this sample, this clone turned up once. This chain links TRBV19 with TRBJ1-5; D might be TRBD1 (5 bases). Germline loops: CDR1 LNHDA, CDR2 SQIVND (reference sequence). This CDR3 contains 15 residues. The V end was cut by 9 bases, the J end by 0 bases, with 15 bases between. This CDR3 reads CASLGRGNSNQPQHF. As DNA, the CDR3 is TGTGCCAGCTTGGGAAGGGGTAATAGCAATCAGCCCCAGCATTTT. Full variable domain (missing parts from reference TRBV19 and TRBJ1-5): DGGITQSPKYLFRKEGQNVTLSCEQNLNHDAMYWYRQDPGQGLRLIYYSQIVNDFQKGDIAEGYSVSREKKESFPLTVTSAQKNPTAFYLCASLGRGNSNQPQHFGDGTRLSIL.

This chain uses TRBV27 with TRBJ1-2; possible D gene TRBD1, 5 bases. The germline gives CDR1 MNHEY, CDR2 SMNVEV (reference sequence). V was pared by 3 bases and J by 7 bases, with 12 bases between. The CDR3 is made up of 13 amino acids. Here the CDR3 reads CASSFRDFRGYTF. The CDR3 DNA follows: TGTGCCAGCAGTTTTAGGGACTTCCGTGGCTACACCTTC.

The chain uses TRBV6-9 and TRBJ2-5; no reliable D call. Germline values: CDR1 MNHGY, CDR2 SVAAGI. This CDR3 contains 16 residues. The V gene lost 1 base and the J gene lost 2 bases, with 14 bases spanning the gap. The CDR3 reads CASSYCPFGKQETQYF. CDR3 nucleotide sequence: TGTGCCAGCAGTTATTGTCCCTTTGGGAAACAAGAGACCCAGTACTTC.

The chain links TRBV7-6 to TRBJ1-1; 7 positions match TRBD1. The CDR3 is 15 residues long. Trimming cost V 1 base and J 4 bases; bases outside gene matches: 6. Germline V gene data show CDR1 as SGHVS and CDR2 as FNYEAQ. This CDR3 is CASSLEGGTGTEAFF. Here the CDR3 DNA reads TGTGCCAGCAGCTTAGAAGGGGGCACGGGCACTGAAGCTTTCTTT. Combining the CDR3 with reference TRBV7-6 and TRBJ1-1 gives the whole variable domain GAGVSQSPRYKVTKRGQDVALRCDPISGHVSLYWYRQALGQGPEFLTYFNYEAQQDKSGLPNDRFSAERPEGSISTLTIQRTEQRDSAMYRCASSLEGGTGTEAFFGQGTRLTVV.

The V and J genes are TRBV7-9 and TRBJ1-1, with a possible D match to TRBD1 (6 bases). The V gene lost 5 bases and the J gene lost 8 bases, with 18 bases spanning the gap. The CDR3 has 14 amino acids. From germline, CDR1 is SEHNR and CDR2 FQNEAQ (reference sequence). The CDR3 nucleotides are TGTGCCAGCAGCAAAGCGGCGGCCAGGGGAGAAGCTTTCTTT. This codes for CASSKAAARGEAFF.

This chain uses TRBV9 with TRBJ1-2; D is ambiguous. V lost 3 bases and J lost 8, with 20 bases in between. The CDR3 runs to 15 residues. Germline loops: CDR1 SGDLS, CDR2 YYNGEE. The CDR3 DNA reads as TGTGCCAGCAGCGGCCTCAAGGTAGAAGTCGAAGGCTACACCTTC. Protein sequence: CASSGLKVEVEGYTF.

This clone has only one observation. The genes are TRBV15 and TRBJ2-5, with 12 bases identical to TRBD2. CDR1 and CDR2 from the germline V gene are LNHNV and YYDKDF (reference sequence). V shed 6 bases, J shed 5 bases, and the junction held 10 bases outside the gene matches. The CDR3 loop spans 16 amino acids. In nucleotides, the CDR3 is TGTGCCACCAGACAAACTAGCGGGAGGTCGGCTGAGACCCAGTACTTC. Its translation is CATRQTSGRSAETQYF.

The chain joins TRBV6-1 to TRBJ2-1, with a tentative D call TRBD1 (5 bases). Trimming removed 6 bases from V and 3 bases from J, with 15 bases in between. In germline, CDR1 is MNHNS, CDR2 SASEGT. The CDR3 contains 15 residues. CDR3 DNA sequence: TGTGCCAGCAGATCCCGACAGACCAGCTACAATGAGCAGTTCTTC. It yields the protein CASRSRQTSYNEQFF.

The rearrangement uses TRBV9 and TRBJ2-1; 9 bases agree with TRBD2. The CDR3 runs 15 residues. The V gene end was trimmed by 5 bases and the J gene end by 6 bases; junction bases not matched to a gene: 9. Germline V gene sequence: CDR1 SGDLS, CDR2 YYNGEE. The CDR3: CASRPAGTSSNEQFF. CDR3 DNA sequence: TGTGCCAGCAGACCTGCCGGGACTAGCAGCAATGAGCAGTTCTTC. The full variable domain, completed using reference TRBV9 and TRBJ2-1, is DSGVTQTPKHLITATGQRVTLRCSPRSGDLSVYWYQQSLDQGLQFLIQYYNGEERAKGNILERFSAQQFPDLHSELNLSSLELGDSALYFCASRPAGTSSNEQFFGPGTRLTVL.